The present TCR beta chain was sequenced within a study of control samples from healthy donors and cancer patients. Assay used: immunoSEQ multiplex PCR; TCRdb lists only in-frame clones, some missing. The sample includes some 71,000 clones, about 92% of them seen just once. Germline CDR1 SGHNT, CDR2 YENEEA. Trimming stripped 0 bases from V and 2 bases from J, with 6 bases between. The CDR3 is 14 amino acids. The chain carries TRBV11-3 and TRBJ2-3, with unresolved D. The sequence was collected from a man aged 60-69 years with colorectal cancer. Sequenced: PBMCs. The CDR3 DNA reads as TGTGCCAGCAGCTTAGAACAGACCACAGATACGCAGTATTTT. Its translation is CASSLEQTTDTQYF.